These 14 T cell receptor beta chains share one sample of origin, sequenced in a study of beta chain features in type 1 diabetes (dated by TCRdb to the late 2010s). The antigens these receptors bind are not known. Libraries were built with the immunoSEQ multiplex PCR assay. The High Capacity cDNA Reverse Transcription Kit was used to reverse transcribe all of the isolated RNA, meaning that expressed TCRB transcripts were what got sequenced. Drawn from immuneACCESS, this table holds only the in-frame rearrangements with V and J called that TCRdb kept. Clones are partly lost; checked studies trace under half to an unresolved V gene and leave the rest unexplained. This sample has 200,000 to 300,000 clones in its table, and around 20% of those were observed once. The ten largest clones capture 0.028% of the sample. The research as a whole found: Type 1 diabetes patients showed a moderate but significant shortening of TCRB CDR3 length in all four CD4+ subsets.

Sequenced sample: naive CD4+ T cells from blood. The cell subset or site label corresponds to: true naive CD4+ T cells. The source of these receptors is a woman aged 35 to 49 with type 1 diabetes.

The chain couples TRBV5-1 to TRBJ2-1, with D possibly TRBD1 on 6 matching bases. This CDR3 has 14 residues. CDR1 SGHRS and CDR2 YFSETQ come from the germline V gene. V was clipped by 4 bases and J by 4 bases, with 12 bases between them. The CDR3 DNA sequence: TGCGCCAGCAGCCGTAGACAGGCTTACAATGAGCAGTTCTTC. It translates to CASSRRQAYNEQFF.

Only a few counts were recorded for this clone. Other DNA sequences of this sample code for an identical CDR3. The V gene is TRBV5-1, the J gene TRBJ1-4; no firm D call. V was clipped by 2 bases and J by 0 bases, with 5 bases between them. This CDR3 spans 14 amino acids. Germline values: CDR1 SGHRS, CDR2 YFSETQ. Here the CDR3 reads CASSLLATNEKLFF. CDR3 DNA: TGCGCCAGCAGCTTATTAGCAACTAATGAAAAACTGTTTTTT.

The V call is TRBV9, the J call TRBJ2-7; TRBD2 agrees at 7 bases. The germline V gene encodes CDR1 SGDLS and CDR2 YYNGEE. V was clipped by 4 bases and J by 5 bases; unmatched bases: 12. The CDR3 totals 15 residues. CDR3 nucleotides: TGTGCCAGCAGCCCTGGGGGGGGTCAGTCCGACGAGCAGTACTTC. This sequence encodes CASSPGGGQSDEQYF.

This clone has only a few counts. The rearrangement links TRBV5-4 to TRBJ1-1, with TRBD1 matching 10 bases. CDR3 length: 13 residues. Germline CDR1 SGHNT, CDR2 YYREEE (reference sequence). The J segment lost 5 bases and the V segment lost 5 bases, leaving 3 bases of the junction unmatched. The CDR3 DNA sequence: TGTGCCAGCAGAGGACAGGGGGGGACTGAAGCTTTCTTT. Translation gives CASRGQGGTEAFF.

Turning to this clone: Other DNA variants within this sample encode the same CDR3. The chain couples TRBV9 to TRBJ2-6; weak D call: TRBD2 (6 bases). Germline V gives CDR1 SGDLS, CDR2 YYNGEE. Deletions cut 3 bases from V and 2 bases from J, with 9 bases between. This CDR3 has 15 amino acids. The CDR3 region has the DNA TGTGCCAGCAGCGCCCCGGGAGCTGGGGCCAACGTCCTGACTTTC. Encoded protein: CASSAPGAGANVLTF.

As to this clone: This sample also contains other DNA sequences that code for the same CDR3. The genes are TRBV5-4 and TRBJ1-1; 9 bases fit TRBD1. Germline-derived CDR1 and CDR2 are SGHNT and YYREEE (reference sequence). This CDR3 has 15 residues. V dropped 3 bases and J dropped 1; count of bases not matched to a gene: 4. The CDR3, as DNA: TGTGCCAGCAGCTCCCCGGGACAGGGGAACACTGAAGCTTTCTTT. Translated, it gives CASSSPGQGNTEAFF.

Here the CDR3 reads CASSGGTGKLVNTEAFF. CDR3 sequence (DNA): TGTGCCAGCAGCGGCGGGACAGGGAAGTTGGTTAACACTGAAGCTTTCTTT. This chain connects TRBV7-3 to TRBJ1-1; the match to TRBD1 covers 9 bases. The trim removed 5 bases at V and 2 bases at J, leaving 12 bases unmatched. CDR3 length equals 17 residues. CDR1 and CDR2 from the germline V gene are SGHTA and FQGTGA.

This clone was recorded a few times. The rearrangement links TRBV29-1 to TRBJ2-1; 13 positions agree with TRBD2. Germline V gives CDR1 SQVTM, CDR2 ANQGSEA. The V gene end was trimmed by 6 bases and the J gene end by 3 bases; junction bases not matched to a gene: 8. The CDR3 loop spans 16 amino acids. The CDR3 here is CSVARTSGGLYNEQFF. The CDR3 region has the DNA TGCAGCGTGGCCCGGACTAGCGGGGGCCTCTACAATGAGCAGTTCTTC.

This clone was recorded a few times. This CDR3 is also generated by other DNA sequences in the sample. V and J are TRBV15 and TRBJ1-1; 8 bases fit TRBD1. This CDR3 comprises 16 residues. The V gene end was trimmed by 0 bases and the J gene end by 1 base; junction bases not matched to a gene: 4. CDR1 LNHNV and CDR2 YYDKDF come from the germline V gene (reference sequence). The chain's CDR3 is CATSRDRGQGNTEAFF. The DNA of the CDR3 is TGTGCCACCAGCAGAGATCGCGGACAGGGGAACACTGAAGCTTTCTTT.

The table lists this clone with a few counts. The rearrangement joins TRBV15 to TRBJ1-5; 9 bases fit TRBD1. This CDR3 comprises 14 residues. Trimming took 3 bases from V and 7 from J; bases not matched to a gene: 4. Germline-derived CDR1 and CDR2 are LNHNV and YYDKDF (reference sequence). The CDR3 DNA reads TGTGCCACCAGCAGTTACAGGGGGCAACAGCCCCAGCATTTT. Protein sequence: CATSSYRGQQPQHF.

This clone showed up just a few times. This rearrangement joins TRBV18 to TRBJ1-5, with D possibly TRBD1 on 6 matching bases. CDR1 KGHSH and CDR2 LQKENI come from the germline V gene. The CDR3 has 15 residues. The V end was cut by 3 bases, the J end by 3 bases, with 12 bases between. The CDR3 region is CASSPVDRPNQPQHF. The CDR3, as DNA: TGTGCCAGCTCACCGGTGGACAGACCCAATCAGCCCCAGCATTTT.

This clone was seen a handful of times. V usage is TRBV27 and J usage is TRBJ1-2; a weak D match, TRBD1 (6 bases). Per the germline V gene, CDR1 is MNHEY and CDR2 is SMNVEV (reference sequence). CDR3 length equals 17 residues. The V gene lost 5 bases and the J gene lost 3 bases, with 22 bases spanning the gap. CDR3 amino acids: CASSATGSKVWDYGYTF. The CDR3 region has the DNA TGTGCCAGCAGTGCAACAGGGTCTAAGGTTTGGGACTATGGCTACACCTTC.

Only a few counts were recorded for this clone. The chain combines TRBV28 with TRBJ1-5; 9 bases map to TRBD1. Trimming cost V 6 bases and J 7 bases; bases outside gene matches: 7. The CDR3 is made up of 14 amino acids. The germline V gene encodes CDR1 MDHEN and CDR2 SYDVKM. CDR3 region: CASSEQGAGQPQHF. The CDR3 DNA reads as TGTGCCAGCAGCGAACAGGGGGCTGGACAGCCCCAGCATTTT.

The sample holds a few counts of this clone. V usage is TRBV19 and J usage is TRBJ2-1; D is perhaps TRBD1 (6 bases). The CDR3 covers 16 residues. Germline V gives CDR1 LNHDA, CDR2 SQIVND (reference sequence). The ends were cut back, 5 bases at V and 4 bases at J, with 18 bases in the middle. The DNA for the CDR3 is TGTGCCAGTAGTCTACAAAGCCGGGACATATACAATGAGCAGTTCTTC. It translates to CASSLQSRDIYNEQFF.